Listed here are 20 T cell receptor beta chains from one sample, sequenced in a study of identical twins. Each CDR3 protein is one row after TCRdb ran MiXCR on the 5' RACE reads. Here the sample spans about 520,000 distinct CDR3 sequences, 22% being singletons. These data also featured in a second study, about T cells expressing NK-cell markers.

Specimen: CD4+ T cells sorted from blood. The receptor source for this set is a woman between 18 and 30 years old in good health.

This clonotype was counted only a few times. V gene TRBV3-1 combines with J gene TRBJ2-5; D is possibly TRBD2 (5 bases). Germline CDR1 and CDR2: LGHDT and YNNKEL (reference sequence). The CDR3 is 15 residues long. Trimming cost V 11 bases and J 0 bases, with 19 bases left between them. The CDR3 DNA follows: TGTGCCTCGATCCTAAGGGCGGGTTACCAAGAGACCCAGTACTTC. Its protein is CASILRAGYQETQYF.

The chain couples TRBV5-1 to TRBJ2-7, with 14 bases fitting TRBD2. The CDR3 consists of 15 residues. After removal of 4 bases from V and 5 bases from J, the junction contained 5 bases not matched to a gene. Germline V gene lookup returns CDR1 SGHRS and CDR2 YFSETQ. The CDR3 is CASSLGLAGVDEQYF. CDR3 DNA: TGCGCCAGCAGCCTGGGACTAGCGGGAGTAGACGAGCAGTACTTC.

The J gene is TRBJ2-5, the V gene TRBV20-1, with 9 bases that match TRBD2. The CDR3 has 15 residues. After removal of 2 bases from V and 5 bases from J, the junction contained 9 bases not matched to a gene. Germline CDR1 reads DFQATT; CDR2 reads SNEGSKA (reference sequence). As DNA, the CDR3 is TGCAGTGCTAGATGGCCCGTGGCGGGAGGGGAGACCCAGTACTTC. It translates to CSARWPVAGGETQYF.

This clonotype was seen a handful of times. The chain recombines TRBV20-1 with TRBJ2-1; the D is unclear. The CDR3 length is 14 residues. The germline gives CDR1 DFQATT, CDR2 SNEGSKA (reference sequence). V was shortened by 5 bases and J by 5 bases, with 16 bases between the two germline ends. The CDR3 sequence is CSASSTLTHNEQFF. The CDR3 region has the DNA TGCAGTGCTTCTTCAACCCTTACTCACAATGAGCAGTTCTTC.

The J gene is TRBJ1-1, the V gene TRBV18, with 8 bases identical to TRBD1. The germline gives CDR1 KGHSH, CDR2 LQKENI. Unmatched junction bases numbered 10, after V lost 6 bases and J lost 4 bases. CDR3 length: 15 amino acids. CDR3 DNA: TGTGCCAGCTCGCCTATACAGGGGGTCACCACTGAAGCTTTCTTT. Protein: CASSPIQGVTTEAFF.

The chain is built from TRBV5-1 and TRBJ2-7; perhaps TRBD1 as D (5 bases). Germline V CDR1 and CDR2: SGHRS, YFSETQ. V lost 4 bases and J lost 4, with 15 bases in between. CDR3 length: 14 amino acids. Written as DNA, the CDR3 is TGCGCCAGCAGCCCCCGATCCCAGGGTTACGAGCAGTACTTC. Protein product: CASSPRSQGYEQYF.

This clonotype occurred a few times. The rearrangement joins TRBV6-5 to TRBJ2-7; D not resolved. Trimming took off 4 bases at V and 0 bases at J, with 10 bases between the two ends. Germline CDR1 reads MNHEY; CDR2 reads SVGAGI. This CDR3 contains 14 residues. CDR3 residues: CASSFRTVSYEQYF. The CDR3 DNA is TGTGCCAGCAGTTTTCGGACGGTCTCCTACGAGCAGTACTTC.

This clonotype was recorded at least ten times. The CDR3 is CSARDGAASYNEQFF. The CDR3 region has the DNA TGCAGTGCTAGAGATGGAGCGGCCTCCTACAATGAGCAGTTCTTC. This chain connects TRBV20-1 to TRBJ2-1; D possibly corresponds to TRBD2 (5 bases). The CDR3 consists of 15 residues. V lost 0 bases and J lost 0, with 9 bases in between. Germline V gives CDR1 DFQATT, CDR2 SNEGSKA (reference sequence).

As DNA, the CDR3 is TGTGCCTGGAGGCTAGGGTCCGGGGAGCTGTTTTTT. It codes for CAWRLGSGELFF. The chain joins TRBV30 to TRBJ2-2, with no clear D. V lost 3 bases and J lost 6, with 8 bases in between. The germline V gene encodes CDR1 GTSNPN and CDR2 SVGIG (reference sequence). The CDR3 sequence is 12 residues long.

The V and J genes are TRBV12-5 and TRBJ1-4; D gene unclear. The CDR3 length is 20 residues. From germline, CDR1 is LGHNT and CDR2 FRNRAP. Trimming stripped 0 bases from V and 6 bases from J, with 26 bases between. CDR3 region: CASGLVPDGKAQPDYEKLFF. CDR3 nucleotide sequence: TGTGCTAGTGGTTTGGTACCGGACGGCAAAGCCCAGCCGGACTATGAAAAACTGTTTTTT.

This clonotype was picked up one time. The chain is built from TRBV6-2 or TRBV6-3 and TRBJ2-4; D is ambiguous. V lost 7 bases, J lost 7 bases, and 14 bases lay in between. Per germline, CDR1 MNHEY and CDR2 SVGEGT. The CDR3 loop spans 13 amino acids. The CDR3 region has the DNA TGTGCCAGCACCGTGGACCAGCATAACATTCAGTACTTC. This encodes CASTVDQHNIQYF.

A few counts support this clonotype. The chain joins TRBV10-3 to TRBJ2-1; D uncertain. The CDR3 is 13 residues long. CDR1 and CDR2 from the germline V gene are ENHRY and SYGVKD. Trimming left V 4 bases short and J 3 bases short, with 7 bases between. In nucleotides, the CDR3 is TGTGCCATCAGTGGGGGTTTCTACAATGAGCAGTTCTTC. This codes for CAISGGFYNEQFF.

CDR3 nucleotides: TGCGCCAGCAGCTTGAAGTCGAGGGAACCTTTAAATGAGCAGTTCTTC. Amino acid sequence: CASSLKSREPLNEQFF. This chain joins TRBV5-1 and TRBJ2-1, with D possibly matching TRBD2 (5 bases). CDR1 SGHRS and CDR2 YFSETQ come from the germline V gene. Trimming took 1 base from V and 7 from J, leaving 18 bases between them. CDR3 length: 16 residues.

The chain recombines TRBV20-1 with TRBJ2-1; D remains ambiguous. The germline gives CDR1 DFQATT, CDR2 SNEGSKA (reference sequence). Trimming pared 1 base from V and 3 bases from J, leaving 10 bases between. This CDR3 comprises 14 residues. The CDR3 protein is CSARVGDLYNEQFF. CDR3 coding DNA: TGCAGTGCTAGAGTTGGCGACCTCTACAATGAGCAGTTCTTC.

A few counts support this clonotype. The final CDR3 position lacks the conserved phenylalanine or tryptophan, pointing to a likely read error. Because the CDR3's place on the DNA is in doubt, the DNA is left out and the CDR3 is given as listed by TCRdb. V is TRBV20-1 and J is TRBJ2-1; the D segment call TRBD2 is taken from the table without a DNA check. The CDR3 numbers 9 amino acids, ends counted. The germline gives CDR1 DFQATT, CDR2 SNEGSKA (reference sequence). CDR3 residues: CSASPGGPL.

This clonotype occurred once. One end of the junction is discordant with germline, which a read error may explain. The chain has TRBV20-1 and TRBJ2-6, with 10 bases aligning to TRBD2. Germline assignment: CDR1 DFQATT and CDR2 SNEGSKA (reference sequence). The CDR3 totals 18 residues. The CDR3 loop reads CSASRLAGGTAGAIVLTF. The CDR3 DNA follows: TGCAGTGCTTCTAGACTAGCGGGCGGAACGGCTGGGGCCATCGTCCTGACTTTC.

This clonotype came up many times. The V gene is TRBV12-3 or TRBV12-4, the J gene TRBJ1-1; unclear D gene. V lost 1 base and J lost 4, with 10 bases in between. The CDR3 covers 14 residues. The CDR3 here is CASSLGGRSTEAFF. The CDR3, as DNA: TGTGCCAGCAGTTTAGGGGGTAGGTCCACTGAAGCTTTCTTT.

This clonotype was counted only a few times. The chain has TRBV20-1 and TRBJ1-4; 7 bases are shared with TRBD1. The CDR3 covers 13 residues. Germline CDR1 reads DFQATT; CDR2 reads SNEGSKA (reference sequence). V lost 3 bases and J lost 6; bases outside the gene matches: 4. CDR3 DNA: TGCAGTGCTAGGACAGGGCTCTATGAAAAACTGTTTTTT. Its protein product is CSARTGLYEKLFF.

The chain carries TRBV20-1 and TRBJ2-7; D not certain. This CDR3 has 15 amino acids. V was shortened by 5 bases and J by 6 bases, with 23 bases between the two germline ends. Looked up from germline, CDR1 is DFQATT and CDR2 is SNEGSKA (reference sequence). The DNA for the CDR3 is TGCAGTGCTTCACCACAGAGAACTATGCGGCTCGAGCAGTACTTC. This sequence encodes CSASPQRTMRLEQYF.

The chain recombines TRBV7-9 with TRBJ2-7, with a weak D call TRBD2 (5 bases). This CDR3 region has 13 residues. V was pared by 4 bases and J by 9 bases, with 16 bases between. From germline, CDR1 is SEHNR and CDR2 FQNEAQ (reference sequence). DNA for the CDR3: TGTGCCAGCAGCTACGATCAGAGGGTCTGGCAGTACTTC. This encodes CASSYDQRVWQYF.